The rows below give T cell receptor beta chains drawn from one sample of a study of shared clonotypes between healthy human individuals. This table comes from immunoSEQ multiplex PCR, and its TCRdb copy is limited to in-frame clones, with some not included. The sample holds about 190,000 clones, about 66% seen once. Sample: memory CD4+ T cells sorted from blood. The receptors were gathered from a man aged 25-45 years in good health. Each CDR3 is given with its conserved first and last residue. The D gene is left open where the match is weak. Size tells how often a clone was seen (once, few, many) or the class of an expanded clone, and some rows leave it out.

CSVEPGQGQRNERFF,TGCAGCGTTGAGCCGGGACAGGGACAACGGAATGAGCGGTTCTTC,TRBJ2-1,TRBD1,TRBV29-1,NA
CASSSSSFSYEQYF,TGTGCCAGCAGCTCCAGCTCATTTTCCTACGAGCAGTACTTC,TRBJ2-7,NA,TRBV7-9,NA
CSVEQGGSRGYTF,TGCAGCGTTGAACAGGGTGGATCGCGTGGCTACACCTTC,TRBJ1-2,NA,TRBV29-1,few
CASMSVGGQEQYF,TGTGCCAGTATGTCCGTGGGGGGGCAGGAGCAGTACTTC,TRBJ2-7,NA,TRBV19,few
CARGSGFGDKNTGELFF,TGCGCCAGAGGATCGGGATTTGGGGACAAGAACACCGGGGAGCTGTTTTTT,TRBJ2-2,NA,TRBV5-1,NA
CASSDGGFYEQYF,TGTGCCAGCAGTGACGGGGGATTCTACGAGCAGTACTTC,TRBJ2-7,NA,TRBV27,once
CASSKADANTIYF,TGTGCCAGCAGCAAGGCGGACGCCAACACCATATATTTT,TRBJ1-3,NA,TRBV7-9,NA
CASSLDGTRNYEQYF,TGTGCCAGCAGCTTAGATGGGACTAGGAACTACGAGCAGTACTTC,TRBJ2-7,TRBD2,TRBV11-3,NA
CASSLQGNNEQFF,TGTGCCAGCAGCCTACAGGGTAACAATGAGCAGTTCTTC,TRBJ2-1,NA,TRBV11-3,once
CASSLGALSQPQHF,TGTGCCAGCAGCTTGGGAGCCCTAAGTCAGCCCCAGCATTTT,TRBJ1-5,NA,TRBV5-5,NA
CASTGLSSGELFF,TGTGCCAGCACTGGACTAAGCTCCGGGGAGCTGTTTTTT,TRBJ2-2,NA,TRBV27,NA
CASSLRLAGQETQYF,TGTGCCAGCAGCTTAAGACTAGCGGGGCAAGAGACCCAGTACTTC,TRBJ2-5,TRBD2,TRBV13,NA
CASSELGTGANVLTF,TGTGCCAGCAGTGAATTGGGGACCGGGGCCAACGTCCTGACTTTC,TRBJ2-6,NA,TRBV25-1,NA
CASNARTQETQYF,TGTGCCAGCAACGCGCGGACCCAAGAGACCCAGTACTTC,TRBJ2-5,NA,TRBV7-9,NA
CASSPLSGLDTQYF,TGTGCCAGCAGCCCCCTTTCGGGGTTGGATACGCAGTATTTT,TRBJ2-3,NA,TRBV6-6,NA
CASSPGGGRSHNEQFF,TGTGCCAGCAGCCCCGGCGGGGGCAGGTCCCACAATGAGCAGTTCTTC,TRBJ2-1,NA,TRBV14,NA
CASSVDVAGLLLDTQYF,TGTGCCAGCAGCGTAGATGTAGCGGGACTACTATTAGATACGCAGTATTTT,TRBJ2-3,TRBD2,TRBV9,NA
CASSLVPGGEAFF,TGTGCCAGCAGCTTAGTGCCCGGGGGGGAAGCTTTCTTT,TRBJ1-1,NA,TRBV7-2,NA
CASSSGRGQPQHF,TGTGCCAGCAGCTCTGGCAGGGGTCAGCCCCAGCATTTT,TRBJ1-5,NA,TRBV5-4,many
CSVAKSSYEQYF,TGCAGCGTTGCTAAGAGCTCCTACGAGCAGTACTTC,TRBJ2-7,NA,TRBV29-1,NA
CASSRQGSQETQYF,TGTGCCAGCAGTCGACAGGGGAGTCAAGAGACCCAGTACTTC,TRBJ2-5,TRBD1,TRBV11-2,NA
CASSYIIAGEQYF,TGTGCCAGCAGTTATATAATCGCGGGAGAGCAGTACTTC,TRBJ2-7,NA,TRBV6-5,NA